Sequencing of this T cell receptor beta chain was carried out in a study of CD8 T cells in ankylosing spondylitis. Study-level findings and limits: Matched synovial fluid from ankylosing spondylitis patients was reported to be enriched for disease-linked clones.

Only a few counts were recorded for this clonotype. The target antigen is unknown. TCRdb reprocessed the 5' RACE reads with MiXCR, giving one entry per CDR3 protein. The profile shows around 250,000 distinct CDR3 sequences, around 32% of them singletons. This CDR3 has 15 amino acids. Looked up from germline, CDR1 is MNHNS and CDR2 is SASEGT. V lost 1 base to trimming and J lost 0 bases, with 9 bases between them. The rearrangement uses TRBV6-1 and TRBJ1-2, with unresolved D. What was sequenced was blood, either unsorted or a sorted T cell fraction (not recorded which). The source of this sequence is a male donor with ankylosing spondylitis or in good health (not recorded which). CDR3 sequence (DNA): TGTGCCAGCAGTGAAGAGGGAGGGCCTAACTATGGCTACACCTTC. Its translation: CASSEEGGPNYGYTF.